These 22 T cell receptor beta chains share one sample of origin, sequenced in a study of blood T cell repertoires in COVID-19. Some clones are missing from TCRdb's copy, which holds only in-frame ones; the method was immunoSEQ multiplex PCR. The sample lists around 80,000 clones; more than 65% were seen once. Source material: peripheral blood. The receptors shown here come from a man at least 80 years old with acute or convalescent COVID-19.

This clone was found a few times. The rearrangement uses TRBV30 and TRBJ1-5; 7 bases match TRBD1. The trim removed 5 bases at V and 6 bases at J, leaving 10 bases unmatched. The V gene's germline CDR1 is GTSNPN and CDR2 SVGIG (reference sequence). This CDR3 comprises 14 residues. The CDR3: CAWGKGAGPQPQHF. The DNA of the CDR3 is TGTGCCTGGGGGAAGGGGGCAGGTCCTCAGCCCCAGCATTTT.

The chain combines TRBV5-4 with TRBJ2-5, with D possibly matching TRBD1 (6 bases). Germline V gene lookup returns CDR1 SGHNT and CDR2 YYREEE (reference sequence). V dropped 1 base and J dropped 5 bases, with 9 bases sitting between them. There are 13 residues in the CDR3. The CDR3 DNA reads TGTGCCAGCAGCTTGTGGGGGCTGGAGACCCAGTACTTC. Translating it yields CASSLWGLETQYF. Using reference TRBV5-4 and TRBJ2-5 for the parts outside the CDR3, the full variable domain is ETGVTQSPTHLIKTRGQQVTLRCSSQSGHNTVSWYQQALGQGPQFIFQYYREEENGRGNFPPRFSGLQFPNYSSELNVNALELDDSALYLCASSLWGLETQYFGPGTRLLVL.

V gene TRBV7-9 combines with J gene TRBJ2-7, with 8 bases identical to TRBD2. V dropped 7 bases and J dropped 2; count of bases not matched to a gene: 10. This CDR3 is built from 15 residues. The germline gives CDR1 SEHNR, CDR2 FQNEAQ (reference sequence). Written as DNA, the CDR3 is TGTGCCAGCACAGGGCGGGGGGCCCCGACCTACGAGCAGTACTTC. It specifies CASTGRGAPTYEQYF.

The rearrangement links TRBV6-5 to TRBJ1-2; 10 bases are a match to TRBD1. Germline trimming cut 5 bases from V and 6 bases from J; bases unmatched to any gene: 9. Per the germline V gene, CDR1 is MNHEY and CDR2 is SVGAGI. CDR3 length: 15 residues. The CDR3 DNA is TGTGCCAGCAGTACGCGGACAGGGGGAGTACATGGCTACACCTTC. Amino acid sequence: CASSTRTGGVHGYTF.

CDR3 loop: CASSLADRAYNEQFF. The CDR3 DNA reads TGTGCCAGCAGCTTGGCCGACAGGGCATACAATGAGCAGTTCTTC. The V and J genes are TRBV5-6 and TRBJ2-1; 7 bases agree with TRBD1. The germline CDR1 and CDR2 sequences are SGHDT and YYEEEE. The CDR3 is 15 residues long. Germline trimming cut 0 bases from V and 4 bases from J; bases unmatched to any gene: 4. Using reference TRBV5-6 and TRBJ2-1 for the parts outside the CDR3, the full variable domain is DAGVTQSPTHLIKTRGQQVTLRCSPKSGHDTVSWYQQALGQGPQFIFQYYEEEERQRGNFPDRFSGHQFPNYSSELNVNALLLGDSALYLCASSLADRAYNEQFFGPGTRLTVL.

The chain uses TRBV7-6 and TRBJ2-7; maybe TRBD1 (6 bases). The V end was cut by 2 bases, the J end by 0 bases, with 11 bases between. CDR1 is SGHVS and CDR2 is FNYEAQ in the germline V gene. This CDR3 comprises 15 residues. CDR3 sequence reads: CASSLRDTSSYEQYF. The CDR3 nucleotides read TGTGCCAGCAGCTTACGGGACACTAGCTCCTACGAGCAGTACTTC. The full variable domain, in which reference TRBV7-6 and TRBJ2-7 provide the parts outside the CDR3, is GAGVSQSPRYKVTKRGQDVALRCDPISGHVSLYWYRQALGQGPEFLTYFNYEAQQDKSGLPNDRFSAERPEGSISTLTIQRTEQRDSAMYRCASSLRDTSSYEQYFGPGTRLTVT.

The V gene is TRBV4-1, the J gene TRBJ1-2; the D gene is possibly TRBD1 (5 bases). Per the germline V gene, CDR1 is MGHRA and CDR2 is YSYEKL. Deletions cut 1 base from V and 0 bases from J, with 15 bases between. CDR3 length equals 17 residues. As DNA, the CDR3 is TGCGCCAGCAGCCAAGTGGTTCGTAAGGGGCCTAACTATGGCTACACCTTC. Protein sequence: CASSQVVRKGPNYGYTF.

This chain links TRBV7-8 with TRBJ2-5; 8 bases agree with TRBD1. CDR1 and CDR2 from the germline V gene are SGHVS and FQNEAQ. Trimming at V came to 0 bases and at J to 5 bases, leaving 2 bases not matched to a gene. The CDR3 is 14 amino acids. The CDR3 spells CASSLATGVETQYF. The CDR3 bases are TGTGCCAGCAGCTTAGCGACAGGGGTGGAGACCCAGTACTTC.

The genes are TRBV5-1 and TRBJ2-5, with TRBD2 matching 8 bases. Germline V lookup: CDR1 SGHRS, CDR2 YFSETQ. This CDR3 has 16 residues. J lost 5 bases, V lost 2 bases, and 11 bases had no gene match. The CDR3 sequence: CASSLAGADLTETQYF. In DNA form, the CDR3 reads TGCGCCAGCAGCTTAGCGGGGGCTGATCTGACGGAGACCCAGTACTTC.

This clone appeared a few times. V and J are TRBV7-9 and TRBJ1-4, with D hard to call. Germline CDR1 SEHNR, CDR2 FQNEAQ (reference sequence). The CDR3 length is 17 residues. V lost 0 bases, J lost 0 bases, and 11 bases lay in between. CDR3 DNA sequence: TGTGCCAGCAGCTTAGCGCGGGCCAGCACAACTAATGAAAAACTGTTTTTT. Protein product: CASSLARASTTNEKLFF.

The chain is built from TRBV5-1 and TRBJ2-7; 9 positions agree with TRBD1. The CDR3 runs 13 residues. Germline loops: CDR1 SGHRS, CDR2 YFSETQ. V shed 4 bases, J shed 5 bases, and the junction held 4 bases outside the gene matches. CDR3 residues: CASSTGQGHEQYF. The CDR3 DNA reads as TGCGCCAGCAGCACGGGACAGGGCCACGAGCAGTACTTC. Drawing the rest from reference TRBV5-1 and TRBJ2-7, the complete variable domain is KAGVTQTPRYLIKTRGQQVTLSCSPISGHRSVSWYQQTPGQGLQFLFEYFSETQRNKGNFPGRFSGRQFSNSRSEMNVSTLELGDSALYLCASSTGQGHEQYFGPGTRLTVT.

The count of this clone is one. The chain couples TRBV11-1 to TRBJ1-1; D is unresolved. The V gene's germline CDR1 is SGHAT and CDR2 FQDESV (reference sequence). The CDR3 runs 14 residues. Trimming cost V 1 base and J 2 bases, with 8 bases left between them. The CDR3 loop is CASSLGNLNTEAFF. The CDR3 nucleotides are TGTGCCAGCAGCTTAGGCAACCTAAACACTGAAGCTTTCTTT. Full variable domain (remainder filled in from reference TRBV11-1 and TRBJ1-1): EAEVAQSPRYKITEKSQAVAFWCDPISGHATLYWYRQILGQGPELLVQFQDESVVDDSQLPKDRFSAERLKGVDSTLKIQPAELGDSAMYLCASSLGNLNTEAFFGQGTRLTVV.

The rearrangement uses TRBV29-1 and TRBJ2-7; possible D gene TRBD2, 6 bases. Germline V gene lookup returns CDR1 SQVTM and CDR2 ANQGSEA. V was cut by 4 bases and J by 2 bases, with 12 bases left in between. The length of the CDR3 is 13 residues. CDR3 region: CSVVGGTTYEQYF. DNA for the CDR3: TGCAGCGTTGTCGGGGGAACAACCTACGAGCAGTACTTC.

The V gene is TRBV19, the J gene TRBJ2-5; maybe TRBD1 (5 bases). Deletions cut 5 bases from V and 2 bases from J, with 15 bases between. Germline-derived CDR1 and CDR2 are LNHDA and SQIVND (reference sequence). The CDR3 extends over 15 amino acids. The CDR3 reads CASSLGQGAQETQYF. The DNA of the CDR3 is TGTGCCAGTAGTTTGGGCCAGGGCGCACAAGAGACCCAGTACTTC.

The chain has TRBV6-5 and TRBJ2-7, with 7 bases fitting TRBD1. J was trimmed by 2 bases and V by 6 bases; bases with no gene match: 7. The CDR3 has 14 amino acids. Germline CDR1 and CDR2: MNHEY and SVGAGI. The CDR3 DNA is TGTGCCAGCAGCCCATCCGGGACAGCCTACGAGCAGTACTTC. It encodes CASSPSGTAYEQYF.

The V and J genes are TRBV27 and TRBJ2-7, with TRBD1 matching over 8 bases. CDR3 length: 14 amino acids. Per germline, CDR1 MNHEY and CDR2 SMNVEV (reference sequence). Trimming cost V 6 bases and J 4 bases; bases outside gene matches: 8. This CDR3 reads CASRDPGGAYEQYF. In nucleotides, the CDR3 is TGTGCCAGCAGGGATCCAGGGGGCGCGTACGAGCAGTACTTC.

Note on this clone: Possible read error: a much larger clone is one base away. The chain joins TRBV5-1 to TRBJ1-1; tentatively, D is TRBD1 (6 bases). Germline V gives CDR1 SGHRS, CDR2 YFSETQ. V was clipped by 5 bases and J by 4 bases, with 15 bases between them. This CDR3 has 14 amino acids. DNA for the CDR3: TGCGCCAGCAGTGGGGGGGGGCAGGGCACTGAAGCTTTCTTT. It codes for CASSGGGQGTEAFF.

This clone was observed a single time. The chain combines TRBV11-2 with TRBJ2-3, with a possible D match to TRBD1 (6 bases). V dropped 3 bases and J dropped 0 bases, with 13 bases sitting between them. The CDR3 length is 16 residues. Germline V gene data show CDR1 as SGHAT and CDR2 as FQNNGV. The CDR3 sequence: CASSFVTGYSTDTQYF. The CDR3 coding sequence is TGTGCCAGCAGCTTCGTAACAGGGTATAGCACAGATACGCAGTATTTT.

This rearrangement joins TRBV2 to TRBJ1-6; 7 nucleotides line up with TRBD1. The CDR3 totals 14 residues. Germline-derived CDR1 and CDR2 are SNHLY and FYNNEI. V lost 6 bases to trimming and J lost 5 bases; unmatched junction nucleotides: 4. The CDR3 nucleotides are TGTGCCAGCAGCGCAGACAGGGATAATTCACCCCTCCACTTT. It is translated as CASSADRDNSPLHF.

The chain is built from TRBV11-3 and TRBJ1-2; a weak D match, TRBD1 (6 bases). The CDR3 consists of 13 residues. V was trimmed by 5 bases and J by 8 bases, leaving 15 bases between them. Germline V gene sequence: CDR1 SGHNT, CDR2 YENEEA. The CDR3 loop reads CASSTASGAGYTF. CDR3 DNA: TGTGCCAGCAGCACAGCCTCAGGGGCGGGCTACACCTTC. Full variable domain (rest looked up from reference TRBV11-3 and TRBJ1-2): EAGVVQSPRYKIIEKKQPVAFWCNPISGHNTLYWYLQNLGQGPELLIRYENEEAVDDSQLPKDRFSAERLKGVDSTLKIQPAELGDSAVYLCASSTASGAGYTFGSGTRLTVV.

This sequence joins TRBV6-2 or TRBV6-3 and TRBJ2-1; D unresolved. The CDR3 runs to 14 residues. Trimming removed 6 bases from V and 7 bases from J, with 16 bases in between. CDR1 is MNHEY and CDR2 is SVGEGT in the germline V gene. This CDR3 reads CASSTAPPRNEQFF. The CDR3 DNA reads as TGTGCCAGCAGCACAGCCCCACCTCGAAATGAGCAGTTCTTC.

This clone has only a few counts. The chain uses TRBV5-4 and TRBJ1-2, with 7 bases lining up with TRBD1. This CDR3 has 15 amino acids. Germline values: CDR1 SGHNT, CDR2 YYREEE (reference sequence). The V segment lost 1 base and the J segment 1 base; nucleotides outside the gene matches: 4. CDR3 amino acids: CASSLKGARNYGYTF. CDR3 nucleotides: TGTGCCAGCAGCTTGAAGGGGGCTCGTAACTATGGCTACACCTTC.